The TCR beta chain described here comes from a study of T cell therapy after organ transplantation. The study's findings and limits: In nonresponders, reduced coverage from low CD8+ yield may limit detected expansions. In nonresponders, large pretherapy expansions changed minimally after therapy. Post-therapy CD8 clonality change correlated inversely with pretherapy clonality.

V gave up 0 bases and J gave up 6 bases, with 6 bases separating them. Per germline, CDR1 PRHDT and CDR2 FYEKMQ (reference sequence). This CDR3 is built from 12 residues. TCRdb keeps only in-frame clones here, not all; method: immunoSEQ multiplex PCR. The sample includes 44,000 or so clones, about 94% of them seen just once. For this clone: The antigen is not known.

The starting material was CD8+ T cells from blood, obtained before autologous CMV-specific T cell therapy. The sequence derives from a human patient who had received a solid organ transplant and had CMV disease. The rearrangement joins TRBV13 to TRBJ2-7, with TRBD2 as a possible D gene (6 bases). The CDR3 loop reads CASSLGRGEQYF. Written as DNA, the CDR3 is TGTGCCAGCAGCTTAGGGCGGGGCGAGCAGTACTTC.